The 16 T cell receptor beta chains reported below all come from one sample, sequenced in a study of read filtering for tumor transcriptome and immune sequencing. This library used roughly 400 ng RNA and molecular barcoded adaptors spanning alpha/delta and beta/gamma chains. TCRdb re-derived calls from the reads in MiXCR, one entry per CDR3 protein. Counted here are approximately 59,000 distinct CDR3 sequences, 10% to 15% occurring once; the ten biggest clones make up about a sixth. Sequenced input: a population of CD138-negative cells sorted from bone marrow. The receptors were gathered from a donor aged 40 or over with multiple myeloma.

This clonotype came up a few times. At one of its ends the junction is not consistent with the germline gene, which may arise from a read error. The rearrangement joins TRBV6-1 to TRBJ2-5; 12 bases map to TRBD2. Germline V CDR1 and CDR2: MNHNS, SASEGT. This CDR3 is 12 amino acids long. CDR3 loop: CASSEGGLAGIF. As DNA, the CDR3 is TGTGCCAGCAGTGAAGGAGGACTAGCGGGGATCTTC.

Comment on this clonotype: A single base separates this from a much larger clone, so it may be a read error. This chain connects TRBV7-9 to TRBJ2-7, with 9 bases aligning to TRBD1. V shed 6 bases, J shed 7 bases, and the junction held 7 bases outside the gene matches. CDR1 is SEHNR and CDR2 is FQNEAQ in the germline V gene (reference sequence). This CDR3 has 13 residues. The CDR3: CASRTGTGCEQYF. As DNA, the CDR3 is TGTGCCAGCAGGACTGGGACAGGGTGTGAGCAGTACTTC.

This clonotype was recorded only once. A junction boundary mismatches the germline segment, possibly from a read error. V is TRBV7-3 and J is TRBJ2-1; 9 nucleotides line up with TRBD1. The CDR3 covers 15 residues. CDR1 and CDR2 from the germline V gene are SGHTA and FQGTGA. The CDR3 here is CASSGRGQGYSEQPF. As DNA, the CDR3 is TGTGCCAGCAGCGGCAGGGGACAGGGATACAGTGAGCAGCCCTTC.

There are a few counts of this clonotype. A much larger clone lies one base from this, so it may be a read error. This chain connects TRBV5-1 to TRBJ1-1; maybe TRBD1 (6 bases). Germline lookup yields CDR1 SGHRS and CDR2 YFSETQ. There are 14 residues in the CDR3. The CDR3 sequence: CASSLAGANTVAFF. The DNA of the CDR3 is TGCGCCAGCAGCTTGGCAGGGGCGAACACTGTAGCTTTCTTT.

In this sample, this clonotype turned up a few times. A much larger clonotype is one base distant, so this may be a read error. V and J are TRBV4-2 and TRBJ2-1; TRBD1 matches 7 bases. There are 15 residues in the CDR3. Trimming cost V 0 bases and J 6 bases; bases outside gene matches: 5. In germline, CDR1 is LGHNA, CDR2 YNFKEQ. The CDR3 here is CASSQEGQIANEQFF. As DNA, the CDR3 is TGTGCCAGCAGCCAAGAGGGACAGATAGCCAATGAGCAGTTCTTC.

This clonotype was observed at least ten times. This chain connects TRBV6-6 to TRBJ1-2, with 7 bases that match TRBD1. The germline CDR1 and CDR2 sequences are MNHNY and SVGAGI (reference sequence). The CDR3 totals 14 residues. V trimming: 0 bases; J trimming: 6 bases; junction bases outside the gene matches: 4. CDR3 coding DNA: TGTGCCAGCAGTTACTCGGGACAGAGAGATGGCTACACCTTC. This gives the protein CASSYSGQRDGYTF.

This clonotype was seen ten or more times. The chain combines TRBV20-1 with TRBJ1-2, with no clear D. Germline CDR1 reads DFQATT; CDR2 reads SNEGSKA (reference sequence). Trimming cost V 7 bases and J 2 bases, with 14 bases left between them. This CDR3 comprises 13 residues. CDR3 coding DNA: TGCAGTGTTGCCTTGGACGCCAACTATGGCTACACCTTC. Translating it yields CSVALDANYGYTF.

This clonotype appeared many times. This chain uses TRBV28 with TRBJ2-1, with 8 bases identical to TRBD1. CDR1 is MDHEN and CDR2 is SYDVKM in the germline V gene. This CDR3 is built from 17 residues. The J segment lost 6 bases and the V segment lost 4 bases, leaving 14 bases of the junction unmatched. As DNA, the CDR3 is TGTGCCAGCAGTTCCCCACCCGGACAGGGAACGACCAATGAGCAGTTCTTC. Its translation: CASSSPPGQGTTNEQFF.

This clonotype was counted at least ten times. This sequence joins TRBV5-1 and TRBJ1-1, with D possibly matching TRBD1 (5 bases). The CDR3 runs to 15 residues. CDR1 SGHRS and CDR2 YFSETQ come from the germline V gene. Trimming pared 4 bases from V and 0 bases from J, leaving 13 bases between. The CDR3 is CASSAGGGMNTEAFF. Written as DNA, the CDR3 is TGCGCCAGCAGCGCGGGGGGGGGAATGAACACTGAAGCTTTCTTT.

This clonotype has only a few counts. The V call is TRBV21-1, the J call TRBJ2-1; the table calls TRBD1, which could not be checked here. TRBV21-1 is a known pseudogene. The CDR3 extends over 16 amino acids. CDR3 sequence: CASSKVRWGGLNEQFF. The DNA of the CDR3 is TGTGCCAGCAGCAAGGTTAGGTGGGGGGGCCTTAATGAGCAGTTCTTC.

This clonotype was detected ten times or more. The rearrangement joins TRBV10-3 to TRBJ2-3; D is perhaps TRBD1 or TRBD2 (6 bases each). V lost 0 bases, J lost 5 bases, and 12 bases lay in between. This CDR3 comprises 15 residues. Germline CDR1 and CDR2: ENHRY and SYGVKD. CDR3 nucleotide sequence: TGTGCCATCAGTGAGTCGGGGGGCCGGGGAGATACGCAGTATTTT. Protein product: CAISESGGRGDTQYF.

The CDR3 DNA reads TGTGCCAGCTCACCACGGACAGGAAGCTCCTACAATGAGCAGTTCTTC. It translates to CASSPRTGSSYNEQFF. The chain employs TRBV18 and TRBJ2-1; the match to TRBD1 covers 7 bases. CDR3 length: 16 amino acids. Trimming at V came to 1 base and at J to 0 bases, leaving 3 bases not matched to a gene. Germline V CDR1 and CDR2: KGHSH, LQKENI.

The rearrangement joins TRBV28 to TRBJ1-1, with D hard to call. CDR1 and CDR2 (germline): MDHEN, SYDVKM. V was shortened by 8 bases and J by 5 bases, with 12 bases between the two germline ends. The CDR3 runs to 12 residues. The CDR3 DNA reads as TGTGCCAGCCGAGGGCTGTATACTGAAGCTTTCTTT. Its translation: CASRGLYTEAFF.

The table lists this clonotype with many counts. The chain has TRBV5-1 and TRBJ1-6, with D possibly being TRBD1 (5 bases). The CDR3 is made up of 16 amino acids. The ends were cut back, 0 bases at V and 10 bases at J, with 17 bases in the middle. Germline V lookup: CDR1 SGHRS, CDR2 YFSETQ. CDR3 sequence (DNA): TGCGCCAGCAGCTTGGCGGGGGTTAACTACGGATCACCCCTCCACTTT. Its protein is CASSLAGVNYGSPLHF.

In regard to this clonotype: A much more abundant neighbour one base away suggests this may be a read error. The CDR3 coding sequence is TGTGCCAGCAGCTACTCTCCGGCAGCCAACACTGGAGCTTTCTTT. Amino acid sequence: CASSYSPAANTGAFF. The rearrangement joins TRBV7-2 to TRBJ1-1, with D unresolved. Germline loops: CDR1 SGHTA, CDR2 FQGNSA. The CDR3 totals 15 residues.

The DNA of the CDR3 is TGTGCCAGCAGCCCGGCATTTAACTATGGCTACACCTTC. Its protein product is CASSPAFNYGYTF. The V gene is TRBV7-9, the J gene TRBJ1-2; D unresolved. The CDR3 consists of 13 residues. The V and J ends lost 5 bases and 1 base respectively, with 8 bases between them. The germline V gene encodes CDR1 SEHNR and CDR2 FQNEAQ (reference sequence).